The source of this TCR beta chain is a study of cytomegalovirus exposure and HLA in healthy donors. The overall study: T cells numbering about 180 million yielded more than 100 million unique TCR beta sequences in an earlier analysis. Overall study results and limits: Most TCR sequences were uncommon, yet certain public TCRs appeared in many donors. In a later analysis, a genetic analysis reported fewer productive-TCR N-insertions in an Asian-associated ancestry cluster than the cohort average. Associated with cytomegalovirus, according to the listing, were 150 to 200 TCR beta chains.

Only a few counts were recorded for this clone. Its antigen is not known. The PCR ran on 60 Vbeta and 13 Jbeta primers. Libraries were prepared by immunoSEQ multiplex PCR; TCRdb keeps only in-frame clonotypes and omits some of them. The table records 130,000 or so clones, about 9.2% of them present only once. V shed 4 bases and J shed 4 bases, with 8 bases lying between them. Per germline, CDR1 MNHNS and CDR2 SASEGT. The CDR3 sequence is 13 residues long. This receptor was identified in a woman in her thirties or forties in good health and CMV-seropositive. Sequenced material: PBMCs. The chain links TRBV6-1 to TRBJ1-5; TRBD1 might be the D (6 bases). The CDR3 spells CASSGRGNQPQHF. The CDR3 nucleotides read TGTGCCAGCAGTGGCAGGGGAAATCAGCCCCAGCATTTT.